This record covers a single T cell receptor (beta chain). Its antigen is as yet unknown. Both 60 Vbeta primers and 13 Jbeta primers went into the PCR. Method: immunoSEQ multiplex PCR; TCRdb's copy keeps in-frame clones and lacks some. The sample carries tens of thousands of clones, 70% to 90% recorded once. This sample is drawn from a study of cytomegalovirus exposure and HLA in healthy donors. V was clipped by 4 bases and J by 0 bases, with 13 bases between them. Germline V CDR1 and CDR2: MDHEN, SYDVKM. The CDR3 spans 17 residues. Study outcomes and limitations: Later work associated fewer than 20,000 TCR beta sequences with HLA alleles at 0.05 false discovery rate.

The sample consisted of PBMCs. This receptor was taken from a man aged 18-30 years in good health and CMV-seronegative. The V call is TRBV28, the J call TRBJ1-6; the D gene is possibly TRBD1 (5 bases). The CDR3 here is CASSSSKGISYNSPLHF. DNA of the CDR3: TGTGCCAGCAGTTCTTCAAAGGGGATCTCCTATAATTCACCCCTCCACTTT. The full variable domain, its missing parts supplied by reference TRBV28 and TRBJ1-6, is DVKVTQSSRYLVKRTGEKVFLECVQDMDHENMFWYRQDPGLGLRLIYFSYDVKMKEKGDIPEGYSVSREKKERFSLILESASTNQTSMYLCASSSSKGISYNSPLHFGNGTRLTVT.